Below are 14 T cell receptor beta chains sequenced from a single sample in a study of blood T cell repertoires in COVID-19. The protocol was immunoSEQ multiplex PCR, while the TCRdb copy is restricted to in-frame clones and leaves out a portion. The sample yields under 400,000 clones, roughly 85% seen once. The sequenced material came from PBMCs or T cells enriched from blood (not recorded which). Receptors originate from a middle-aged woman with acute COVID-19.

The chain's CDR3 is CASSSVSTEYEQYF. For the CDR3, the DNA is TGTGCCAGCAGCTCGGTCAGTACAGAGTACGAGCAGTACTTC. The chain recombines TRBV5-6 with TRBJ2-7; no reliable D call. This CDR3 comprises 14 residues. The V gene's germline CDR1 is SGHDT and CDR2 YYEEEE. V was pared by 3 bases and J by 4 bases, with 14 bases between.

CDR3 coding DNA: TGTGCCAGCAGTCCTTTTGGTCCCGGAGGCTATGGCTACACCTTC. The encoded protein is CASSPFGPGGYGYTF. The chain employs TRBV6-5 and TRBJ1-2; D remains ambiguous. The CDR3 is 15 amino acids. Trimming left V 5 bases short and J 4 bases short, with 17 bases between. The germline gives CDR1 MNHEY, CDR2 SVGAGI.

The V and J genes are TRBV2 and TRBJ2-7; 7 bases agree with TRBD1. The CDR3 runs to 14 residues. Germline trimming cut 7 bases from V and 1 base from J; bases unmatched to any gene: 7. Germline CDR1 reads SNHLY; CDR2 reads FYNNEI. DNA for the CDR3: TGTGCCAGCAAAGTGGGACAGTCTTCCTACGAGCAGTACTTC. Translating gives CASKVGQSSYEQYF.

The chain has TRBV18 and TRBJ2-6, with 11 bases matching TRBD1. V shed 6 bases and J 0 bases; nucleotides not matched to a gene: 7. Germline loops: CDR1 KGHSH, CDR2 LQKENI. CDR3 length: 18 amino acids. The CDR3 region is CASSQTGTGGSGANVLTF. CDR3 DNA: TGTGCCAGCTCGCAGACCGGGACAGGGGGCTCTGGGGCCAACGTCCTGACTTTC.

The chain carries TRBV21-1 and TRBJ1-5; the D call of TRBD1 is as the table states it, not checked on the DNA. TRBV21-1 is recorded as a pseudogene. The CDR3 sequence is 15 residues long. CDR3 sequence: CASSKGNRVNQPQHF. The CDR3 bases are TGTGCCAGCAGCAAAGGGAACAGGGTCAATCAGCCCCAGCATTTT.

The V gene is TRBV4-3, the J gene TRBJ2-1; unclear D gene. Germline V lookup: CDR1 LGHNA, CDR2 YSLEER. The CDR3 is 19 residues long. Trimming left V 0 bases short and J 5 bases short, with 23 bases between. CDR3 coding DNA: TGCGCCAGCAGCCAAGATCGAGACTCACACTACCCCAGAGACAATGAGCAGTTCTTC. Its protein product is CASSQDRDSHYPRDNEQFF.

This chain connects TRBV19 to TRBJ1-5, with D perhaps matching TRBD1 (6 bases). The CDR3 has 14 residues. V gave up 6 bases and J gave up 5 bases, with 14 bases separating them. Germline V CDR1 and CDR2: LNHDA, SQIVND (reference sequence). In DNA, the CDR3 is TGTGCCAGTAGAGAATGGGGGGGCCATCAGCCCCAGCATTTT. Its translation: CASREWGGHQPQHF.

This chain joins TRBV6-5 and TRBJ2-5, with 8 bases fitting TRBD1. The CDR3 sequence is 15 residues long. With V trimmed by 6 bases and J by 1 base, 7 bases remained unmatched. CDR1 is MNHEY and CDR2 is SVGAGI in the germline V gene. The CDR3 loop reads CASRRRQGPQETQYF. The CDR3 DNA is TGTGCCAGCAGACGACGACAGGGGCCCCAAGAGACCCAGTACTTC.

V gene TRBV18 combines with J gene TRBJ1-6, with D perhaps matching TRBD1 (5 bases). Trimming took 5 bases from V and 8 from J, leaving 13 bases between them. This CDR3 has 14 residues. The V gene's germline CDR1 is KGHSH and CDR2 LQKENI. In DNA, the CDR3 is TGTGCCAGCTCAAAGACAGTAAACGATTCACCCCTCCACTTT. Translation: CASSKTVNDSPLHF.

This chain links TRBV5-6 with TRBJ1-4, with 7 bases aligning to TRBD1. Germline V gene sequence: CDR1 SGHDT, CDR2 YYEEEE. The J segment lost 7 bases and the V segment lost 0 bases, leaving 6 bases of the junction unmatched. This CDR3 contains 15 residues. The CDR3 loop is CASSLGRQGGEKLFF. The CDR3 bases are TGTGCCAGCAGCTTGGGCCGCCAGGGGGGTGAAAAACTGTTTTTT.

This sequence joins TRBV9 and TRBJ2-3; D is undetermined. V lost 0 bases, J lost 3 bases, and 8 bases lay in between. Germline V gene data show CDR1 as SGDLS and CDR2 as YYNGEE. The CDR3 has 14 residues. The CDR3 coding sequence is TGTGCCAGCAGCGTAGCCCCAGTGACAGATACGCAGTATTTT. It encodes CASSVAPVTDTQYF.

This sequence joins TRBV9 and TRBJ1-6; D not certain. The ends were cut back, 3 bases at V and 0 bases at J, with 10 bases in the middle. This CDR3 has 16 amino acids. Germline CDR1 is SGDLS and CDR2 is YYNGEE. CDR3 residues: CASSALGSSYNSPLHF. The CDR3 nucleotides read TGTGCCAGCAGCGCCCTAGGTAGCTCCTATAATTCACCCCTCCACTTT.

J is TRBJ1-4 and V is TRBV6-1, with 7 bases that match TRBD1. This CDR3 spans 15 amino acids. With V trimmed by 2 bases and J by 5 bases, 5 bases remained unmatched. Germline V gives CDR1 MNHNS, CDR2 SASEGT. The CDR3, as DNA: TGTGCCAGCAGTGAATTGGGACAGAAGAATGAAAAACTGTTTTTT. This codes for CASSELGQKNEKLFF.

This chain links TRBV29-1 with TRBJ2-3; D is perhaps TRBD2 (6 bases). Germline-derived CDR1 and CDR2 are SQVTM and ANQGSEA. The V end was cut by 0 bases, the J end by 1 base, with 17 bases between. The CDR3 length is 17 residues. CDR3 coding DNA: TGCAGCGTTGAAGATCTGCCGGGGGTATTCGGCACAGATACGCAGTATTTT. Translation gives CSVEDLPGVFGTDTQYF.